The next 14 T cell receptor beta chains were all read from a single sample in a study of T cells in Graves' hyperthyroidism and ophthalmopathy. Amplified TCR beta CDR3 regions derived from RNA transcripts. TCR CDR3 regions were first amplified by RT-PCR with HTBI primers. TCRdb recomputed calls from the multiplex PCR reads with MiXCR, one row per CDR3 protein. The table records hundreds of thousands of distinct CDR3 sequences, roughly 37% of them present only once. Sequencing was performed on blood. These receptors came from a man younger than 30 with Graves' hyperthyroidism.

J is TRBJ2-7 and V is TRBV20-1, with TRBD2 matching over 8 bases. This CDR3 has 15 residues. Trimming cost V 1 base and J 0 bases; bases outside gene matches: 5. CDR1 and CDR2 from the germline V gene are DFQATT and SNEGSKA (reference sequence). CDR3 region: CSARVVGRASYEQYF. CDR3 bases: TGCAGTGCTAGAGTGGTCGGGAGGGCCTCCTACGAGCAGTACTTC.

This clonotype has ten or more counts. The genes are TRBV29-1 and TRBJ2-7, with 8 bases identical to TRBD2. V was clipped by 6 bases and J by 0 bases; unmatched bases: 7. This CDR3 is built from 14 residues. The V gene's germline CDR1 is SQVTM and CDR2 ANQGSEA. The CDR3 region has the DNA TGCAGCGTCCGACTAGCGACACACTCCTACGAGCAGTACTTC. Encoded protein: CSVRLATHSYEQYF.

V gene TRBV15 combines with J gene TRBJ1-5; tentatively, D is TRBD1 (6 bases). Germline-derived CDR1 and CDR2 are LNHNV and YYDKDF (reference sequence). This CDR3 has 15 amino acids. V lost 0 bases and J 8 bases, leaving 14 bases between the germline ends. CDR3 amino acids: CATSRDQGMIKPQHF. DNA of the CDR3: TGTGCCACCAGCAGAGATCAGGGGATGATTAAGCCCCAGCATTTT.

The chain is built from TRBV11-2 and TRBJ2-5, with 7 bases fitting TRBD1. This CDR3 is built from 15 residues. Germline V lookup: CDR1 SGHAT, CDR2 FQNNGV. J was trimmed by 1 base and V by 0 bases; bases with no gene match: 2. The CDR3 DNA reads TGTGCCAGCAGCTTAGACGGGACAGTCCAAGAGACCCAGTACTTC. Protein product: CASSLDGTVQETQYF.

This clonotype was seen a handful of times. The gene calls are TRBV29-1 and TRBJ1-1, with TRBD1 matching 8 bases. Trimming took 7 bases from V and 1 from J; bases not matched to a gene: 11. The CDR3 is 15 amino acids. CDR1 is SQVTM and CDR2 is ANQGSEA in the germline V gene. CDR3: CSAPGRGLKNTEAFF. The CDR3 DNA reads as TGCAGCGCCCCGGGCAGGGGGCTCAAGAACACTGAAGCTTTCTTT.

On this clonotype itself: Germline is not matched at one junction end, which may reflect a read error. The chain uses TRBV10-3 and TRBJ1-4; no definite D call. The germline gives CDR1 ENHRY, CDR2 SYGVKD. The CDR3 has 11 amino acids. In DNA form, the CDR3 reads TGTGCCAGCAGTTACTCCGTCAAACTGTTTTTT. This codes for CASSYSVKLFF.

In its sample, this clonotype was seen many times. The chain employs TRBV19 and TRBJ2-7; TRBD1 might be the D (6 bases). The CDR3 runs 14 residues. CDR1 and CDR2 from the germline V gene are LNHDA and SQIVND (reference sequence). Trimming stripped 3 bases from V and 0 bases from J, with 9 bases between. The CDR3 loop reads CASSIADSSYEQYF. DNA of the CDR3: TGTGCCAGTAGTATCGCGGACAGCTCCTACGAGCAGTACTTC.

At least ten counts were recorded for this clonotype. Written as DNA, the CDR3 is TGTGCCACCATCCTGACTGGGACACTAAATCAGCCCCAGCATTTT. It specifies CATILTGTLNQPQHF. The chain combines TRBV24-1 with TRBJ1-5, with D possibly TRBD1 on 6 matching bases. V was pared by 8 bases and J by 4 bases, with 17 bases between. Germline lookup yields CDR1 KGHDR and CDR2 SFDVKD. The CDR3 sequence is 15 residues long.

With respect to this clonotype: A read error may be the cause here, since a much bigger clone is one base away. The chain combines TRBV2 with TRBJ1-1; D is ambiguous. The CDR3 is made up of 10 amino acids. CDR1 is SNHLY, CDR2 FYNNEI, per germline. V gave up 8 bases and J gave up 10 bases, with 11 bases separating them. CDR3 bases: TGTGCCAGCGAGCGACGGGGAGCTTTCTTT. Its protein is CASERRGAFF.

The CDR3 is CSAVSDRGRTEAFF. The CDR3 bases are TGCAGTGCTGTAAGTGACAGGGGGCGAACTGAAGCTTTCTTT. This chain uses TRBV20-1 with TRBJ1-1; TRBD1 matches 10 bases. CDR1 DFQATT and CDR2 SNEGSKA come from the germline V gene (reference sequence). The trim removed 5 bases at V and 5 bases at J, leaving 8 bases unmatched. The CDR3 is 14 residues long.

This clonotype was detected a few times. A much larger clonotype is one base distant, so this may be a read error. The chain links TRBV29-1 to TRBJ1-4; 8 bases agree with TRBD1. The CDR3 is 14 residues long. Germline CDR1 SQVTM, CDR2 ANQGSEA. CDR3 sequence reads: CSVETGETNKKLFF. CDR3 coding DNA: TGCAGCGTTGAGACAGGGGAGACTAATAAAAAACTGTTTTTT.

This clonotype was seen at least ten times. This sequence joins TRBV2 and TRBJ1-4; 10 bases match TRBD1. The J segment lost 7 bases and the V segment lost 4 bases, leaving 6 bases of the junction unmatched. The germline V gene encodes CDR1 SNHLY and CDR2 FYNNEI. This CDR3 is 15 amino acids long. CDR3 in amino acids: CASSATGGAGEKLFF. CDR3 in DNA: TGTGCCAGCAGTGCGACAGGGGGCGCGGGTGAAAAACTGTTTTTT.

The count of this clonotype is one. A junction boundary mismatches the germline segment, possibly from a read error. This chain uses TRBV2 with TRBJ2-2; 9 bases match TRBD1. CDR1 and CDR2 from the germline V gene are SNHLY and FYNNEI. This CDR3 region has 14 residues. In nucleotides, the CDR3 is TGTGCCAGCAGTGAAGGGGACAGGGCCGGCGAGCTGTTTTTT. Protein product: CASSEGDRAGELFF.

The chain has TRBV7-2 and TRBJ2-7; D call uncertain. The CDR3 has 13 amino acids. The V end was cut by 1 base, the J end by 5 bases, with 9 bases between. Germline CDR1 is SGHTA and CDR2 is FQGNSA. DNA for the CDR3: TGTGCCAGCAGCTTAGAGGAGCTCGACGAGCAGTACTTC. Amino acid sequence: CASSLEELDEQYF.